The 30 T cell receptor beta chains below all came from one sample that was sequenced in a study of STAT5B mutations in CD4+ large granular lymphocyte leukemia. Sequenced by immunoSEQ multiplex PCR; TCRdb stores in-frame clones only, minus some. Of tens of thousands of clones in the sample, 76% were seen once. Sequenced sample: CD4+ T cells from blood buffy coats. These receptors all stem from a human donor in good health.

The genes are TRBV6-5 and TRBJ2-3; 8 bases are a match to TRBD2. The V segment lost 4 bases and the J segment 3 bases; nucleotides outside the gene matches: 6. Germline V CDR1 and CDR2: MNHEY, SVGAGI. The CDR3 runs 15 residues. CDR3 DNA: TGTGCCAGCAGTTGGACTAGCCCTAAAACAGATACGCAGTATTTT. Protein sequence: CASSWTSPKTDTQYF.

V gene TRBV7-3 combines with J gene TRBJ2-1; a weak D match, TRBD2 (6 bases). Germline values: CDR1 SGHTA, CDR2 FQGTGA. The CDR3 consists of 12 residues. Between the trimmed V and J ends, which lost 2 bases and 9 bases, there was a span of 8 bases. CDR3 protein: CASSLVGSEQFF. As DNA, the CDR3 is TGTGCCAGCAGCTTAGTCGGGAGTGAGCAGTTCTTC.

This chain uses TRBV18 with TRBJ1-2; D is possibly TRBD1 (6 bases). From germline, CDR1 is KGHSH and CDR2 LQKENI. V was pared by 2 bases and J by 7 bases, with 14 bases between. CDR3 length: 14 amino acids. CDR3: CASSPSGGAGGYTF. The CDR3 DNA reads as TGTGCCAGCTCACCATCGGGGGGGGCCGGTGGCTACACCTTC. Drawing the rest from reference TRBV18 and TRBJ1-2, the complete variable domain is NAGVMQNPRHLVRRRGQEARLRCSPMKGHSHVYWYRQLPEEGLKFMVYLQKENIIDESGMPKERFSAEFPKEGPSILRIQQVVRGDSAAYFCASSPSGGAGGYTFGSGTRLTVV.

CDR3 sequence (DNA): TGTGCCAGCATCGCCGGGCCTTCCAGGTTCTATGGCTACACCTTC. It specifies CASIAGPSRFYGYTF. The rearrangement uses TRBV7-2 and TRBJ1-2; D is ambiguous. The CDR3 is made up of 15 amino acids. V shed 7 bases and J shed 4 bases, with 19 bases lying between them. CDR1 and CDR2 (germline): SGHTA, FQGNSA.

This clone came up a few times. The CDR3 nucleotides read TGCAGCGCGGGACAGCTTGAAGCTTTCTTT. The encoded protein is CSAGQLEAFF. The rearrangement links TRBV29-1 to TRBJ1-1, with TRBD1 matching 7 bases. The CDR3 runs 10 residues. The ends lost 7 bases at V and 7 bases at J; junction bases unmatched: 3. From germline, CDR1 is SQVTM and CDR2 ANQGSEA.

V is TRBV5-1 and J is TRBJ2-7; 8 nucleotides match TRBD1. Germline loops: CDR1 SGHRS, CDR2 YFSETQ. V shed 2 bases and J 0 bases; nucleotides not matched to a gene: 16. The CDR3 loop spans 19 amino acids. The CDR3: CASSLGPGTGFRGSYEQYF. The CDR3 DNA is TGCGCCAGCAGCTTAGGACCCGGGACAGGATTCCGGGGCTCCTACGAGCAGTACTTC.

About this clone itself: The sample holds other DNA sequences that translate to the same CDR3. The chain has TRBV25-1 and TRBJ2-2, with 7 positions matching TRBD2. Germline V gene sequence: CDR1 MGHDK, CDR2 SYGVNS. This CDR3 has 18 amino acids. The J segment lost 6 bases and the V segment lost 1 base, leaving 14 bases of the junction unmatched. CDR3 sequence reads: CASSELKGQGGKAGELFF. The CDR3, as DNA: TGTGCCAGCAGTGAATTAAAGGGGCAGGGAGGGAAAGCCGGGGAGCTGTTTTTT.

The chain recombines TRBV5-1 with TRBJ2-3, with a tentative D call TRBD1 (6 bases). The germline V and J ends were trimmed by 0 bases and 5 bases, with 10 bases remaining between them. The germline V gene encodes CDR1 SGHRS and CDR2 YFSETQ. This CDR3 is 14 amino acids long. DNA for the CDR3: TGCGCCAGCAGCTTGGCAGGGGTGGGAGATACGCAGTATTTT. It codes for CASSLAGVGDTQYF.

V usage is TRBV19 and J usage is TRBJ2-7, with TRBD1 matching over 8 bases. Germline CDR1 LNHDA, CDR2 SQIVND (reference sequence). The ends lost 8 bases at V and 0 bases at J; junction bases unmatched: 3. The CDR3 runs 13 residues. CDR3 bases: TGTGCCAGTCGACAGGGGAGCTCCTACGAGCAGTACTTC. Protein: CASRQGSSYEQYF.

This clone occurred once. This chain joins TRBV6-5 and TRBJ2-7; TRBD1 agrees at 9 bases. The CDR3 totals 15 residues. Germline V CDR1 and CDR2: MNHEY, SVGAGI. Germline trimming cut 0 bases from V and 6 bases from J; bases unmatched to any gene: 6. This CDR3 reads CASSYSRTGEGEQYF. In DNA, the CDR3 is TGTGCCAGCAGTTACTCACGGACAGGGGAAGGCGAGCAGTACTTC.

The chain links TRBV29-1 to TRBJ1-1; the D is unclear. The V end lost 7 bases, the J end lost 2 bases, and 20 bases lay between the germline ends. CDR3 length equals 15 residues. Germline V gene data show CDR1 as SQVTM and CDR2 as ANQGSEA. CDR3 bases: TGCAGCGCGTTGAAACATGGCCAGCTAAACACTGAAGCTTTCTTT. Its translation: CSALKHGQLNTEAFF.

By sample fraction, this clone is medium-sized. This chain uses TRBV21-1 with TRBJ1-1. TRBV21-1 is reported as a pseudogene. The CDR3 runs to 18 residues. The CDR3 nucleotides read TGTGCCAGCAGCAAATCTTTCCGGGACGGAGGTAAGGTCACTGAAGCTTTCTTT. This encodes CASSKSFRDGGKVTEAFF.

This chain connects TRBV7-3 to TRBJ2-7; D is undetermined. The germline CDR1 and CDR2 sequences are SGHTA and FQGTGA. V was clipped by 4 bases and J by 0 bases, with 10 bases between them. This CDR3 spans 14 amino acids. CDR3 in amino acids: CASSSSPSSYEQYF. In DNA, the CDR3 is TGTGCCAGCAGCTCCTCCCCAAGCTCCTACGAGCAGTACTTC.

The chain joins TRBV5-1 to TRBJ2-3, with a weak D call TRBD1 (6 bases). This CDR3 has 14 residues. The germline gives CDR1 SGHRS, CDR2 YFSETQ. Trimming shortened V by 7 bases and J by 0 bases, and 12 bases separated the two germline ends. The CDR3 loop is CASSQGHSTDTQYF. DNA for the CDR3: TGCGCCAGCTCCCAGGGACACAGCACAGATACGCAGTATTTT.

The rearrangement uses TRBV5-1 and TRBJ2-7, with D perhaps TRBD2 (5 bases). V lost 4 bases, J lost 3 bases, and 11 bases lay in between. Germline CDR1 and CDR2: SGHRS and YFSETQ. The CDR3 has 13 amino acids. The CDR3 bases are TGCGCCAGCAGCCCGGATCGGGGCTACGAGCAGTACTTC. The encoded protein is CASSPDRGYEQYF. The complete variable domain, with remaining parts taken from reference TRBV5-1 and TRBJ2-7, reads KAGVTQTPRYLIKTRGQQVTLSCSPISGHRSVSWYQQTPGQGLQFLFEYFSETQRNKGNFPGRFSGRQFSNSRSEMNVSTLELGDSALYLCASSPDRGYEQYFGPGTRLTVT.

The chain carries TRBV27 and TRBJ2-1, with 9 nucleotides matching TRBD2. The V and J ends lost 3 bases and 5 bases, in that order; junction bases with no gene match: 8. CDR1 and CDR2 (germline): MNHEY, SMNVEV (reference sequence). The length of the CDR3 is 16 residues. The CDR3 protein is CASSFLTSGHNNEQFF. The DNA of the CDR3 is TGTGCCAGCAGTTTCCTAACTAGCGGGCATAACAATGAGCAGTTCTTC.

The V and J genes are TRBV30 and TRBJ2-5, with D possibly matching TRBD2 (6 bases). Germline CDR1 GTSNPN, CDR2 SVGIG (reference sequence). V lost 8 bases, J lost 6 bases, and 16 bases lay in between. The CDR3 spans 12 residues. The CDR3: CAGGAGPKTQYF. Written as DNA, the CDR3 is TGTGCCGGAGGGGCGGGACCGAAGACCCAGTACTTC.

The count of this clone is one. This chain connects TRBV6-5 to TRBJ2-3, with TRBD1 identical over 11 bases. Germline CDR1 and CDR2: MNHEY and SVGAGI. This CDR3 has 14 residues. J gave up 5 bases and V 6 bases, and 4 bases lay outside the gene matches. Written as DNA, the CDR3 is TGTGCCAGCAGCCCGGACAGGGGGCAAGATACGCAGTATTTT. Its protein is CASSPDRGQDTQYF.

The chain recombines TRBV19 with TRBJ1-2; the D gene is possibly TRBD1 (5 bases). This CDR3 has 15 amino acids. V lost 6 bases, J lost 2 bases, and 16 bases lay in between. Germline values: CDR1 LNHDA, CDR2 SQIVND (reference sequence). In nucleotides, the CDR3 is TGTGCCAGTAGACCCTCCGGGACGGACAACTATGGCTACACCTTC. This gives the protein CASRPSGTDNYGYTF.

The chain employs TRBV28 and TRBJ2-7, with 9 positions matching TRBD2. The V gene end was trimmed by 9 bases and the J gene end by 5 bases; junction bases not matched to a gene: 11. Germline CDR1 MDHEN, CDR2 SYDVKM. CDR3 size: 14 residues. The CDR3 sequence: CASDVSGSRNEQYF. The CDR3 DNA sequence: TGTGCCAGTGATGTTAGCGGGAGTAGAAACGAGCAGTACTTC.

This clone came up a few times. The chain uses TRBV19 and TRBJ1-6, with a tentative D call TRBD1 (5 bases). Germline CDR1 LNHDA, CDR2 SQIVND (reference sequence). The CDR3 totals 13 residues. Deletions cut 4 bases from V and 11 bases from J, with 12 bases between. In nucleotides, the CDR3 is TGTGCCAGTAGTAGCGGGCAGGGACCACCCCTCCACTTT. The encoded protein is CASSSGQGPPLHF.

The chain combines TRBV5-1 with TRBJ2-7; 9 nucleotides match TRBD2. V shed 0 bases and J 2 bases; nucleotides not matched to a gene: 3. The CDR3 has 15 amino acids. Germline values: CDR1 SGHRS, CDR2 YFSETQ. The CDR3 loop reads CASSLGLAGTYEQYF. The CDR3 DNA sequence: TGCGCCAGCAGCTTGGGGCTAGCGGGGACCTACGAGCAGTACTTC. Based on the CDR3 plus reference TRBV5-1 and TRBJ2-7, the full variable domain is KAGVTQTPRYLIKTRGQQVTLSCSPISGHRSVSWYQQTPGQGLQFLFEYFSETQRNKGNFPGRFSGRQFSNSRSEMNVSTLELGDSALYLCASSLGLAGTYEQYFGPGTRLTVT.

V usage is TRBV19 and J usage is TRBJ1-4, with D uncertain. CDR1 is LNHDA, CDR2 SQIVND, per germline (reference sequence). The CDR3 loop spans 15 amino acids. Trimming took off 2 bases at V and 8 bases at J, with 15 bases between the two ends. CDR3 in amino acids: CASSILATGGEKLFF. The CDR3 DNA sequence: TGTGCCAGTAGTATACTGGCTACCGGTGGGGAAAAACTGTTTTTT.

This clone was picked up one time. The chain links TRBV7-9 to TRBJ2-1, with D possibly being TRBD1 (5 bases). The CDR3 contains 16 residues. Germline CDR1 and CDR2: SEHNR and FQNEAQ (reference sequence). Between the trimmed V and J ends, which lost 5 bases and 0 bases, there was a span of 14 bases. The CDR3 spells CASSLGAVYSYNEQFF. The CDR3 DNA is TGTGCCAGCAGCCTAGGGGCGGTCTACTCCTACAATGAGCAGTTCTTC.

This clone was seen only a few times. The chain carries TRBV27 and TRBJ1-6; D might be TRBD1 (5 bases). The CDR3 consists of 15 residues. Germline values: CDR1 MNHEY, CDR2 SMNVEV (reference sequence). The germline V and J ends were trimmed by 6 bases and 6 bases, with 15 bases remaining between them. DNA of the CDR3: TGTGCCAGCAGCACACAGGAATTGAGTAATTCACCCCTCCACTTT. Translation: CASSTQELSNSPLHF.

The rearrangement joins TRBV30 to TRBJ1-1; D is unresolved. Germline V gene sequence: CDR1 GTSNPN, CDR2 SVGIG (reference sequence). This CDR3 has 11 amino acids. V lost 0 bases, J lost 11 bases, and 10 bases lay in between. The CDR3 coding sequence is TGTGCCTGGAGTGTTTTGGGGTTGGCTTTCTTT. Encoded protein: CAWSVLGLAFF.

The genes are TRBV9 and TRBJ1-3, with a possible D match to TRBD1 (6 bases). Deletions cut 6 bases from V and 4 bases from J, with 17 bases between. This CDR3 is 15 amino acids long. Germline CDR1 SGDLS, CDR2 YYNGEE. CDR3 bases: TGTGCCAGCACCCAAACAGGGTCAGGGGGAAACACCATATATTTT. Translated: CASTQTGSGGNTIYF.

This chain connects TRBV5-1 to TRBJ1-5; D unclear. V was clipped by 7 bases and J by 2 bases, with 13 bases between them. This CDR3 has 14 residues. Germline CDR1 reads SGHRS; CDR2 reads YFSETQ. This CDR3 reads CASAELGGNQPQHF. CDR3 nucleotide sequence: TGCGCCAGCGCCGAGTTGGGAGGCAATCAGCCCCAGCATTTT.

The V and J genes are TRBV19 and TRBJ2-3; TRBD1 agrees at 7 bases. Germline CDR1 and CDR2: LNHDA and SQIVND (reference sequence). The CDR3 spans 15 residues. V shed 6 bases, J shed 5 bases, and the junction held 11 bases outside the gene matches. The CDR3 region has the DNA TGTGCCAGTAGGACTCTAGGGCCAGGGGGAGATACGCAGTATTTT. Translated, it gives CASRTLGPGGDTQYF.

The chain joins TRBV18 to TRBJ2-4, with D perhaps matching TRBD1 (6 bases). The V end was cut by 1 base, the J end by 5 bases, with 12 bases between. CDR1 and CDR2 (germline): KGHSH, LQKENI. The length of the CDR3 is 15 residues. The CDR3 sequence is CASSPQSGAQNIQYF. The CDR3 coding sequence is TGTGCCAGCTCACCACAGTCAGGGGCCCAAAACATTCAGTACTTC.